The T cell receptor (beta chain) under discussion was sequenced for a study of CD8 T cells in Susac syndrome. Relapsing-remitting disease, either stable or active, was present in the multiple sclerosis controls, who were treatment-naive patients. Negative isolation yielded CD4+ and CD8+ T cells, and FACS enriched TEMRA cells. Trimming left V 5 bases short and J 0 bases short, with 5 bases between. Germline CDR1 reads SGHVS; CDR2 reads FQNEAQ. The length of the CDR3 is 13 residues. The RNA input was about 0.5 to 1 ug, and it was reverse transcribed with random hexamers. Amplification of TCR beta CDR3 spanned 54 Vbeta and 13 Jbeta via immunoSEQ multiplex PCR. MiXCR, run by TCRdb on the immunoSEQ multiplex PCR reads, gives a single entry per CDR3 protein. The sample has roughly 150,000 distinct CDR3 sequences, roughly 95% seen once; the top ten hold approximately 0.15%.

The sequence was collected from a human donor with multiple sclerosis. The source material was CD8+ T cells from PBMCs. The J gene is TRBJ2-1, the V gene TRBV7-8; D gene ambiguous. The CDR3 region has the DNA TGTGCCAGCAGCCCCCTCTCCTACAATGAGCAGTTCTTC. The encoded protein is CASSPLSYNEQFF. The full variable domain, with the rest looked up from reference TRBV7-8 and TRBJ2-1, is GAGVSQSPRYKVAKRGQDVALRCDPISGHVSLFWYQQALGQGPEFLTYFQNEAQLDKSGLPSDRFFAERPEGSVSTLKIQRTQQEDSAVYLCASSPLSYNEQFFGPGTRLTVL.